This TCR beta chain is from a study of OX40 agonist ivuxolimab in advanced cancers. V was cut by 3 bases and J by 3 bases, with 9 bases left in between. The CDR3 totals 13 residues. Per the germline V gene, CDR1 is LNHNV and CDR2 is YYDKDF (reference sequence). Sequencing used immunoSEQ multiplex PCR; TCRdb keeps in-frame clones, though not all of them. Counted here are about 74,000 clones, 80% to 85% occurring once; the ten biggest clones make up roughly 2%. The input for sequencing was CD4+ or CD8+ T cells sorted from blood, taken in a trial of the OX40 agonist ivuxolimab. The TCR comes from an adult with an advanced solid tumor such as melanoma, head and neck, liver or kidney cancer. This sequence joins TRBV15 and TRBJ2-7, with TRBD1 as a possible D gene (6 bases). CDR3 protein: CATSSDRFYEQYF. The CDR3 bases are TGTGCCACCAGCAGCGACAGGTTCTACGAGCAGTACTTC. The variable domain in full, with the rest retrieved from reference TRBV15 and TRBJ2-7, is DAMVIQNPRYQVTQFGKPVTLSCSQTLNHNVMYWYQQKSSQAPKLLFHYYDKDFNNEADTPDNFQSRRPNTSFCFLDIRSPGLGDTAMYLCATSSDRFYEQYFGPGTRLTVT.